This T cell receptor beta chain was captured in a study of blood T cell repertoires in COVID-19. Study as a whole: PBMCs, B-cell-depleted T cells, or T cells provided the cDNA or gDNA that made up the material.

Original processing notes: Counts of nucleated cells, estimated from reference gene primer amplification, were obtained. The method was immunoSEQ multiplex PCR; TCRdb's version includes in-frame clones alone and lacks a portion of them. D and trimming come from the DNA, and the V and J calls and clone size come from that table. Of some 110,000 clones detected, roughly nine tenths appear once; the ten largest clones hold 4.5%. The CDR3 covers 16 residues. The ends lost 2 bases at V and 2 bases at J; junction bases unmatched: 5. Germline loops: CDR1 SGHTA, CDR2 FQGNSA. This rearrangement joins TRBV7-2 to TRBJ2-4; TRBD1 matches at 8 bases. This clonotype originated in a man aged 40-50 years with acute or convalescent COVID-19. The sample taken for sequencing was peripheral blood. The CDR3 here is CASSLRGQGTKNIQYF. CDR3 sequence (DNA): TGTGCCAGCAGCTTACGCGGACAGGGAACCAAAAACATTCAGTACTTC.